This passage covers 9 T cell receptor beta chains from one sample sequenced in a study of control samples from healthy donors and cancer patients. Method: immunoSEQ multiplex PCR; TCRdb's copy keeps in-frame clones and lacks some. The table includes approximately 97,000 clones, under 95% detected once. The specimen sequenced was blood. The receptors were gathered from a woman aged 18 to 35 in good health.

CDR3 sequence: CASSLGSGSGKVTDTQYF. CDR3 nucleotide sequence: TGTGCCAGCAGCTTAGGGAGTGGGAGCGGGAAGGTCACAGATACGCAGTATTTT. This sequence joins TRBV11-3 and TRBJ2-3; 7 bases are shared with TRBD2. The CDR3 is 18 residues long. CDR1 is SGHNT, CDR2 YENEEA, per germline. The V segment lost 1 base and the J segment 2 bases; nucleotides outside the gene matches: 12.

In DNA form, the CDR3 reads TGTGCCAGCAGCTCCTCTAGTGTGCCTAGCACAGATACGCAGTATTTT. This encodes CASSSSSVPSTDTQYF. The rearrangement joins TRBV7-9 to TRBJ2-3, with D unclear. The ends were cut back, 4 bases at V and 0 bases at J, with 14 bases in the middle. The CDR3 runs to 16 residues. The germline V gene encodes CDR1 SEHNR and CDR2 FQNEAQ (reference sequence). The variable domain in full, completed from reference TRBV7-9 and TRBJ2-3, reads DTGVSQNPRHKITKRGQNVTFRCDPISEHNRLYWYRQTLGQGPEFLTYFQNEAQLEKSRLLSDRFSAERPKGSFSTLEIQRTEQGDSAMYLCASSSSSVPSTDTQYFGPGTRLTVL.

Comment on this clone: Distinct nucleotide sequences in the sample also encode this CDR3. CDR3: CASSLNQNTEAFF. CDR3 DNA sequence: TGTGCCAGCAGCCTTAACCAAAACACTGAAGCTTTCTTT. The chain is built from TRBV12-3 or TRBV12-4 and TRBJ1-1; D is unresolved. This CDR3 has 13 amino acids. V was pared by 6 bases and J by 2 bases, with 10 bases between.

The V and J genes are TRBV19 and TRBJ2-1, with TRBD2 identical over 10 bases. J gave up 7 bases and V 7 bases, and 4 bases lay outside the gene matches. The CDR3 extends over 13 amino acids. Germline lookup yields CDR1 LNHDA and CDR2 SQIVND (reference sequence). The CDR3 protein is CASISSGGNEQFF. The CDR3, as DNA: TGTGCCAGTATCTCTAGCGGGGGTAATGAGCAGTTCTTC.

This rearrangement joins TRBV29-1 to TRBJ1-1; no clear D gene. Deletions cut 3 bases from V and 4 bases from J, with 9 bases between. Germline V gives CDR1 SQVTM, CDR2 ANQGSEA. The CDR3 length is 12 residues. CDR3 in amino acids: CSVERTSTEAFF. CDR3 nucleotide sequence: TGCAGCGTTGAGCGGACGAGCACTGAAGCTTTCTTT.

This chain links TRBV20-1 with TRBJ1-5, with D uncertain. This CDR3 is built from 14 residues. Per the germline V gene, CDR1 is DFQATT and CDR2 is SNEGSKA (reference sequence). V shed 3 bases and J shed 1 base, with 10 bases lying between them. The CDR3 region has the DNA TGCAGTGCTAGTCGACTCCTGAGCAATCAGCCCCAGCATTTT. This gives the protein CSASRLLSNQPQHF.

The CDR3 region has the DNA TGCGCCAGCTCTGAAATAGCGGCTTACGAGCAGTACTTC. This encodes CASSEIAAYEQYF. The chain joins TRBV10-2 to TRBJ2-7, with a tentative D call TRBD2 (6 bases). V was trimmed by 8 bases and J by 4 bases, leaving 15 bases between them. Germline V gives CDR1 WSHSY, CDR2 SAAADI. CDR3 size: 13 residues.

The chain links TRBV5-8 to TRBJ1-2; no firm D call. The CDR3 length is 13 residues. The germline CDR1 and CDR2 sequences are SGHTS and YDEGEE. With 4 bases removed from V and 5 bases from J, the gap between germline ends came to 12 bases. The CDR3 loop reads CASSAGNLYGYTF. CDR3 bases: TGTGCCAGCAGCGCCGGGAACCTTTATGGCTACACCTTC.

This clone has a single count. The rearrangement links TRBV4-1 to TRBJ1-1, with 8 bases that match TRBD1. The CDR3 has 19 residues. The junction had 13 bases not matched to a gene; V was cut back by 0 bases and J by 1 base. CDR1 is MGHRA, CDR2 YSYEKL, per germline. CDR3: CASSQEVRRKGTGNTEAFF. The CDR3, as DNA: TGCGCCAGCAGCCAAGAAGTAAGGCGGAAAGGGACAGGGAACACTGAAGCTTTCTTT.